The T cell receptor (beta chain) under discussion was sequenced for a study of T cells in Graves' hyperthyroidism and ophthalmopathy. Overall study findings and caveats: Ophthalmopathy prediction by the model preceded onset by a median roughly 6 months. Expanded thyroid clonotypes (above 0.001) were mostly also found in blood. From stable hyperthyroidism, ophthalmopathy was separated by a 13 V-J model.

Using RNA transcripts as the source, TCR beta CDR3 regions were amplified. TCR CDR3 underwent first-round RT-PCR with the HTBI primer set. A single record per CDR3 protein comes from TCRdb applying MiXCR to the multiplex PCR reads. The repertoire holds 500,000 to 800,000 distinct CDR3 sequences, with 40% to 55% as singletons. Comment on this clonotype: The antigen is undetermined.

Uncontrolled infection, other autoimmune disease, pregnancy or lactation led to exclusion. This TCR was sampled from an adult man with Graves' disease, either hyperthyroidism or ophthalmopathy (not recorded which). Material: peripheral blood or thyroid tissue (not recorded which).

The CDR3 sequence: CASSLGQGLSYGYTF. CDR3 coding DNA: TGTGCCAGCAGCTTGGGACAGGGTCTTTCCTATGGCTACACCTTC. The chain links TRBV7-9 to TRBJ1-2; 9 nucleotides match TRBD1. CDR1 and CDR2 from the germline V gene are SEHNR and FQNEAQ (reference sequence). The length of the CDR3 is 15 residues. V shed 3 bases, J shed 4 bases, and the junction held 6 bases outside the gene matches.